This entry features one T cell receptor beta chain sequence. Its specificity is unknown. This specimen comes from a study of shared clonotypes between healthy human individuals. Study-wide results and caveats: Generation probabilities of non-shared clonotypes were lower (relative to those shared by all four donors). About 5% of naive CD4 clonotypes were shared across a handful of donors.

Naive CD8 cells were CD45RO-negative, positively selected for CCR7, excluding terminally differentiated effector memory CD45RA+ cells. The CDR3 loop spans 12 amino acids. Germline CDR1 SGHDT, CDR2 YYEEEE. Trimming shortened V by 3 bases and J by 9 bases, and 10 bases separated the two germline ends. Method: immunoSEQ multiplex PCR; TCRdb's copy keeps in-frame clones and lacks some. The data show some 2.1 million clones, just under 95% seen once. The sequenced sample was naive CD8+ T cells from PBMCs. This sequence was found in a man younger than 35 in good health. Some clones in this sample may be carry-over from other donors' samples. The chain is built from TRBV5-6 and TRBJ2-1; D uncertain. The CDR3 spells CASSSQVGEQFF. The CDR3 DNA reads as TGTGCCAGCAGCTCCCAAGTGGGTGAGCAGTTCTTC.